What follows are 12 T cell receptor beta chains derived from one specimen sequenced in a study of T-cell memory formation after mild COVID-19. TCRdb fed the 5' RACE reads into MiXCR, producing one record per CDR3 protein. The sample holds roughly 150,000 distinct CDR3 sequences; 14% are singletons and the top ten take about 27%. The specimen sequenced was PBMCs or a T cell subset sorted from them (not recorded which). Source of these receptors: an adult woman who had mild COVID-19 (a few samples of this study predate the infection). Cell type and time point are not known.

The chain has TRBV7-9 and TRBJ1-3; 9 nucleotides line up with TRBD1. CDR1 is SEHNR and CDR2 is FQNEAQ in the germline V gene (reference sequence). Losses at the gene ends were 4 bases for V and 3 bases for J; bases not matched to a gene: 4. This CDR3 contains 15 residues. In nucleotides, the CDR3 is TGTGCCAGCAGCTGGGACAGGGAATATGGAAACACCATATATTTT. Residues: CASSWDREYGNTIYF.

CDR3 in amino acids: CASSYGGRLTEAFF. Written as DNA, the CDR3 is TGTGCCAGCAGTTACGGGGGGCGCTTGACTGAAGCTTTCTTT. This chain links TRBV6-2 or TRBV6-3 with TRBJ1-1; D might be TRBD1 (6 bases). The CDR3 runs 14 residues. Germline V lookup: CDR1 MNHEY, CDR2 SVGEGT. V dropped 2 bases and J dropped 5 bases, with 12 bases sitting between them.

The J gene is TRBJ1-1, the V gene TRBV7-9; D uncertain. The ends were cut back, 2 bases at V and 0 bases at J, with 4 bases in the middle. Per germline, CDR1 SEHNR and CDR2 FQNEAQ (reference sequence). The CDR3 consists of 13 residues. The CDR3 coding sequence is TGTGCCAGCAGCTTACCACTGAACACTGAAGCTTTCTTT. This sequence encodes CASSLPLNTEAFF. The variable domain in full, completed from reference TRBV7-9 and TRBJ1-1, reads DTGVSQNPRHKITKRGQNVTFRCDPISEHNRLYWYRQTLGQGPEFLTYFQNEAQLEKSRLLSDRFSAERPKGSFSTLEIQRTEQGDSAMYLCASSLPLNTEAFFGQGTRLTVV.

This chain connects TRBV7-2 to TRBJ2-1; 7 positions match TRBD2. V dropped 10 bases and J dropped 4; count of bases not matched to a gene: 10. CDR1 is SGHTA, CDR2 FQGNSA, per germline. The CDR3 runs 14 residues. The CDR3 sequence is CATKELAVYNEQFF. In DNA, the CDR3 is TGTGCCACCAAGGAGCTAGCGGTTTACAATGAGCAGTTCTTC.

This clonotype occurred a few times. The rearrangement links TRBV15 to TRBJ2-3, with 9 bases that match TRBD1. The germline V gene encodes CDR1 LNHNV and CDR2 YYDKDF (reference sequence). The junction had 8 bases not matched to a gene; V was cut back by 2 bases and J by 5 bases. CDR3 size: 16 residues. The CDR3 DNA is TGTGCCACCAGCAGAACCCGGGACAGGGAATTAGATACGCAGTATTTT. Translating it yields CATSRTRDRELDTQYF.

This clonotype has a handful of counts. The V call is TRBV4-1, the J call TRBJ2-1, with D tentatively TRBD2 (5 bases). CDR3 length: 12 residues. Germline loops: CDR1 MGHRA, CDR2 YSYEKL. V shed 1 base and J shed 8 bases, with 6 bases lying between them. The CDR3 sequence is CASSQAGYEQFF. DNA of the CDR3: TGCGCCAGCAGCCAAGCGGGATATGAGCAGTTCTTC.

This clonotype came up a few times. V gene TRBV29-1 combines with J gene TRBJ2-7, with D tentatively TRBD1 or TRBD2 (5 bases each). With 6 bases removed from V and 2 bases from J, the gap between germline ends came to 26 bases. Germline lookup yields CDR1 SQVTM and CDR2 ANQGSEA. CDR3 size: 17 residues. DNA for the CDR3: TGCAGCGTCCTTCGGGACGAGGGAACTAAGGGCACCTACGAGCAGTACTTC. It encodes CSVLRDEGTKGTYEQYF.

This clonotype has more than one count but fewer than ten. The chain links TRBV5-1 to TRBJ2-1; TRBD2 matches 8 bases. Germline values: CDR1 SGHRS, CDR2 YFSETQ. The CDR3 spans 14 residues. V lost 2 bases to trimming and J lost 10 bases; unmatched junction nucleotides: 8. Here the CDR3 DNA reads TGCGCCAGCAGCTTCGGGGGGGTGGCGCGGGAGCAGTTCTTC. It is translated as CASSFGGVAREQFF.

A few counts support this clonotype. V usage is TRBV25-1 and J usage is TRBJ1-2; perhaps TRBD1 as D (6 bases). Germline CDR1 and CDR2: MGHDK and SYGVNS. This CDR3 contains 13 residues. Trimming left V 8 bases short and J 3 bases short, with 13 bases between. The CDR3 spells CASRTGGDYGYTF. CDR3 DNA: TGTGCCAGCCGTACGGGGGGCGACTATGGCTACACCTTC.

V and J are TRBV6-5 and TRBJ2-5, with 7 bases aligning to TRBD1. V shed 2 bases, J shed 9 bases, and the junction held 9 bases outside the gene matches. Germline lookup yields CDR1 MNHEY and CDR2 SVGAGI. The CDR3 has 14 residues. The DNA for the CDR3 is TGTGCCAGCAGTTACCTAGACTTGAGGGGGCCCCAGTACTTC. Amino acid sequence: CASSYLDLRGPQYF.

The CDR3 loop is CASSQGWPPQNYEQYF. The CDR3 region has the DNA TGCGCCAGCAGCCAAGGCTGGCCTCCTCAGAACTACGAGCAGTACTTC. The rearrangement joins TRBV4-1 to TRBJ2-7, with D unclear. Trimming left V 1 base short and J 3 bases short, with 16 bases between. This CDR3 contains 16 residues. The germline gives CDR1 MGHRA, CDR2 YSYEKL.

The rearrangement uses TRBV27 and TRBJ1-5, with 12 nucleotides matching TRBD1. V was clipped by 7 bases and J by 6 bases; unmatched bases: 7. The CDR3 has 15 residues. Germline V gives CDR1 MNHEY, CDR2 SMNVEV (reference sequence). CDR3 loop: CASTPGTGGGQPQHF. In nucleotides, the CDR3 is TGTGCCAGCACTCCCGGGACAGGGGGCGGTCAGCCCCAGCATTTT.